The rows below give T cell receptor beta chains drawn from one sample of a study of T cell responses to AZD1222 COVID-19 vaccine. Generated by immunoSEQ multiplex PCR, the TCRdb table keeps only in-frame clones and is missing some. The sample records approximately 150,000 clones, approximately 86% being singletons. The sequenced sample was peripheral blood, obtained 28 days after the second dose of the MenACWY control vaccine. These receptor sequences come from an adult who received the MenACWY meningococcal vaccine as a control. Both conserved end residues are part of each CDR3. Each record gives: CDR3 protein, CDR3 DNA, clone size, D gene, J gene, V gene. A D gene is named only where the DNA matches it firmly. Size values are once, few and many counts, or a class for expanded clones, and some rows have none.

CDR3 protein: CASSLGGQGTDTQYF; CDR3 DNA: TGTGCCAGCAGTTTAGGAGGTCAGGGCACAGATACGCAGTATTTT; clone size: .; D gene: .; J gene: TRBJ2-3; V gene: TRBV27
CDR3 protein: CASSENRQGNGYTF; CDR3 DNA: TGTGCCAGCAGTGAAAATAGGCAGGGCAATGGCTACACCTTC; clone size: .; D gene: .; J gene: TRBJ1-2; V gene: TRBV6-1
CDR3 protein: CASSLDQGYTEAFF; CDR3 DNA: TGTGCCAGCAGCTTAGATCAGGGGTACACTGAAGCTTTCTTT; clone size: once; D gene: .; J gene: TRBJ1-1; V gene: TRBV11-3
CDR3 protein: CASSLNRGGSYGYTF; CDR3 DNA: TGCGCCAGCAGCTTGAACAGGGGAGGCTCCTATGGCTACACCTTC; clone size: .; D gene: TRBD1; J gene: TRBJ1-2; V gene: TRBV5-1
CDR3 protein: CASSLARGARNTEAFF; CDR3 DNA: TGCGCCAGCAGCTTGGCTCGGGGGGCGCGGAACACTGAAGCTTTCTTT; clone size: once; D gene: .; J gene: TRBJ1-1; V gene: TRBV5-1
CDR3 protein: CASRDRDRTSRGYTF; CDR3 DNA: TGTGCCAGCAGGGATAGGGACAGAACCTCTAGGGGCTACACCTTC; clone size: .; D gene: TRBD1; J gene: TRBJ1-2; V gene: TRBV5-6
CDR3 protein: CASSPSGGSPLGQFF; CDR3 DNA: TGTGCCAGCAGCCCATCTGGGGGGTCCCCTTTGGGGCAGTTCTTC; clone size: .; D gene: .; J gene: TRBJ2-1; V gene: TRBV9
CDR3 protein: CASSPNGYHTDTQYF; CDR3 DNA: TGTGCCAGCAGCCCGAATGGCTACCACACAGATACGCAGTATTTT; clone size: .; D gene: .; J gene: TRBJ2-3; V gene: TRBV6-5
CDR3 protein: CASRKSTPGGNTIYF; CDR3 DNA: TGTGCCAGCAGGAAGAGCACTCCAGGGGGAAACACCATATATTTT; clone size: .; D gene: .; J gene: TRBJ1-3; V gene: TRBV6-5
CDR3 protein: CASSTGLLAGGNTGELFF; CDR3 DNA: TGTGCCAGTAGTACGGGACTACTAGCGGGGGGGAACACCGGGGAGCTGTTTTTT; clone size: few; D gene: TRBD2; J gene: TRBJ2-2; V gene: TRBV19
CDR3 protein: CASSLNPWEDGELFF; CDR3 DNA: TGTGCCAGCAGCTTGAACCCCTGGGAGGACGGGGAGCTGTTTTTT; clone size: .; D gene: .; J gene: TRBJ2-2; V gene: TRBV11-3
CDR3 protein: CASSQTWGNEQFF; CDR3 DNA: TGCGCCAGCAGTCAGACATGGGGCAATGAGCAGTTCTTC; clone size: once; D gene: .; J gene: TRBJ2-1; V gene: TRBV4-1
CDR3 protein: CASSLDSRTSGTDTQYF; CDR3 DNA: TGTGCCAGCAGCCTGGATTCTAGGACTAGCGGCACAGATACGCAGTATTTT; clone size: once; D gene: TRBD2; J gene: TRBJ2-3; V gene: TRBV7-2
CDR3 protein: CASSNRQGVHQPQHF; CDR3 DNA: TGTGCCAGCAGCAACCGACAGGGGGTTCATCAGCCCCAGCATTTT; clone size: once; D gene: TRBD1; J gene: TRBJ1-5; V gene: TRBV27
CDR3 protein: CASTKGGTEAFF; CDR3 DNA: TGTGCCAGCACCAAAGGAGGGACTGAAGCTTTCTTT; clone size: .; D gene: .; J gene: TRBJ1-1; V gene: TRBV6-5
CDR3 protein: CASSHGTGADGYTF; CDR3 DNA: TGTGCCAGCAGCCATGGGACAGGGGCAGATGGCTACACCTTC; clone size: .; D gene: TRBD1; J gene: TRBJ1-2; V gene: TRBV5-6
CDR3 protein: CASSRPRTDYNEQFF; CDR3 DNA: TGTGCCAGCAGCCGGCCTAGGACAGATTACAATGAGCAGTTCTTC; clone size: .; D gene: .; J gene: TRBJ2-1; V gene: TRBV3-1/TRBV3-2
CDR3 protein: CASSLVTGVNSPLHF; CDR3 DNA: TGTGCCAGTAGCCTAGTAACAGGAGTGAATTCACCCCTCCACTTT; clone size: once; D gene: .; J gene: TRBJ1-6; V gene: TRBV19
CDR3 protein: CASSKADRGPPFLGNQPQHF; CDR3 DNA: TGTGCCAGCAGCAAAGCGGACAGGGGGCCCCCGTTTTTGGGCAATCAGCCCCAGCATTTT; clone size: .; D gene: .; J gene: TRBJ1-5; V gene: TRBV21-1
CDR3 protein: CASSDWSSYNSPLHF; CDR3 DNA: TGTGCCAGCAGTGACTGGAGCTCCTATAATTCACCCCTCCACTTT; clone size: .; D gene: .; J gene: TRBJ1-6; V gene: TRBV6-2/TRBV6-3
CDR3 protein: CASSSRRDGELFF; CDR3 DNA: TGTGCCAGCAGCTCCCGAAGGGACGGGGAGCTGTTTTTT; clone size: .; D gene: .; J gene: TRBJ2-2; V gene: TRBV7-2
CDR3 protein: CASSQVPQETQYF; CDR3 DNA: TGTGCCAGCAGCCAGGTCCCCCAAGAGACCCAGTACTTC; clone size: .; D gene: .; J gene: TRBJ2-5; V gene: TRBV3-1/TRBV3-2
CDR3 protein: CAISAMTGTELRANYGYTF; CDR3 DNA: TGTGCCATCAGTGCGATGACCGGGACAGAACTCAGAGCTAACTATGGCTACACCTTC; clone size: .; D gene: TRBD1; J gene: TRBJ1-2; V gene: TRBV10-3
CDR3 protein: CAIPGTQNRGGEQYF; CDR3 DNA: TGTGCCATCCCCGGGACGCAGAACCGAGGGGGCGAGCAGTACTTC; clone size: .; D gene: .; J gene: TRBJ2-7; V gene: TRBV2
CDR3 protein: CASSLELGELFF; CDR3 DNA: TGTGCCAGCAGCTTAGAACTCGGGGAGCTGTTTTTT; clone size: .; D gene: .; J gene: TRBJ2-2; V gene: TRBV7-8
CDR3 protein: CASTAVYYGYTF; CDR3 DNA: TGTGCCAGCACCGCGGTCTACTATGGCTACACCTTC; clone size: .; D gene: .; J gene: TRBJ1-2; V gene: TRBV25-1
CDR3 protein: CASSRDRSGYTF; CDR3 DNA: TGTGCCAGCAGTCGGGACAGAAGTGGCTACACCTTC; clone size: .; D gene: TRBD1; J gene: TRBJ1-2; V gene: TRBV6-2/TRBV6-3
CDR3 protein: CSAGTGPDSPLHF; CDR3 DNA: TGCAGCGCCGGGACAGGACCTGATTCACCCCTCCACTTT; clone size: .; D gene: TRBD1; J gene: TRBJ1-6; V gene: TRBV29-1
CDR3 protein: CASSLSRVINSPLHF; CDR3 DNA: TGTGCCAGCAGCTTATCGCGGGTGATTAATTCACCCCTCCACTTT; clone size: .; D gene: .; J gene: TRBJ1-6; V gene: TRBV7-2
CDR3 protein: CASSLVASSGETQYF; CDR3 DNA: TGTGCCAGCAGCTTAGTCGCTAGTTCCGGGGAGACCCAGTACTTC; clone size: .; D gene: .; J gene: TRBJ2-5; V gene: TRBV7-2
CDR3 protein: CASSLAANHLRGNTIYF; CDR3 DNA: TGTGCCAGCAGCTTAGCGGCCAATCATCTAAGGGGAAACACCATATATTTT; clone size: few; D gene: .; J gene: TRBJ1-3; V gene: TRBV7-2
CDR3 protein: CAWGWGVSYNEQFF; CDR3 DNA: TGTGCCTGGGGTTGGGGGGTTAGCTACAATGAGCAGTTCTTC; clone size: .; D gene: .; J gene: TRBJ2-1; V gene: TRBV30
CDR3 protein: CASSEQGSNQPQHF; CDR3 DNA: TGTGCCAGCTCAGAACAGGGTAGCAATCAGCCCCAGCATTTT; clone size: .; D gene: .; J gene: TRBJ1-5; V gene: TRBV18
CDR3 protein: CASSLTAGQGNSPLHF; CDR3 DNA: TGTGCCAGCAGCTTAACAGCGGGACAGGGGAATTCACCCCTCCACTTT; clone size: .; D gene: TRBD1; J gene: TRBJ1-6; V gene: TRBV7-3
CDR3 protein: CASGAGTEHLSGNTIYF; CDR3 DNA: TGTGCCAGCGGGGCCGGGACAGAGCACCTCTCTGGAAACACCATATATTTT; clone size: .; D gene: TRBD1; J gene: TRBJ1-3; V gene: TRBV10-3
CDR3 protein: CAARRDRGADTQYF; CDR3 DNA: TGTGCCGCCAGAAGGGACAGGGGTGCAGATACGCAGTATTTT; clone size: once; D gene: TRBD1; J gene: TRBJ2-3; V gene: TRBV19
CDR3 protein: CASSLWGSRAETQYF; CDR3 DNA: TGCGCCAGCAGCTTGTGGGGATCGAGAGCAGAGACCCAGTACTTC; clone size: .; D gene: .; J gene: TRBJ2-5; V gene: TRBV5-1
CDR3 protein: CASSIRQPYEQYF; CDR3 DNA: TGTGCCAGCAGTATCCGACAGCCCTACGAGCAGTACTTC; clone size: .; D gene: .; J gene: TRBJ2-7; V gene: TRBV27
CDR3 protein: CATLWTGGREKLFF; CDR3 DNA: TGTGCCACCCTTTGGACAGGGGGCCGAGAAAAACTGTTTTTT; clone size: .; D gene: TRBD1; J gene: TRBJ1-4; V gene: TRBV28
CDR3 protein: CASRTGGISNQPQHF; CDR3 DNA: TGTGCCAGCAGGACAGGGGGTATAAGCAATCAGCCCCAGCATTTT; clone size: .; D gene: TRBD1; J gene: TRBJ1-5; V gene: TRBV28
CDR3 protein: CASSFRDTSPGEQYF; CDR3 DNA: TGTGCCAGCAGCTTTCGGGACACCTCCCCTGGCGAGCAGTACTTC; clone size: few; D gene: .; J gene: TRBJ2-7; V gene: TRBV5-6
CDR3 protein: CATSRDLRTGPEAYSYEQYF; CDR3 DNA: TGTGCCACCAGCAGAGATCTAAGGACAGGGCCGGAGGCTTACTCCTACGAGCAGTACTTC; clone size: .; D gene: TRBD1; J gene: TRBJ2-7; V gene: TRBV15
CDR3 protein: CASSPNRVTEAFF; CDR3 DNA: TGTGCCAGCAGCCCAAACAGGGTCACTGAAGCTTTCTTT; clone size: .; D gene: .; J gene: TRBJ1-1; V gene: TRBV12-3/TRBV12-4
CDR3 protein: CSVEAWDGYTF; CDR3 DNA: TGCAGCGTTGAAGCCTGGGATGGCTACACCTTC; clone size: few; D gene: .; J gene: TRBJ1-2; V gene: TRBV29-1
CDR3 protein: CASSQQGFDRGSPLHF; CDR3 DNA: TGTGCCAGCTCACAACAGGGATTCGATCGAGGATCACCCCTCCACTTT; clone size: .; D gene: .; J gene: TRBJ1-6; V gene: TRBV18
CDR3 protein: CAITPGRGRAWEEQYF; CDR3 DNA: TGTGCCATCACCCCAGGGCGTGGGAGGGCCTGGGAAGAGCAGTACTTC; clone size: .; D gene: TRBD2; J gene: TRBJ2-7; V gene: TRBV10-3
CDR3 protein: CASSEGQRNQPQHF; CDR3 DNA: TGTGCCAGCAGTGAGGGACAGCGCAATCAGCCCCAGCATTTT; clone size: .; D gene: TRBD1; J gene: TRBJ1-5; V gene: TRBV6-1
CDR3 protein: CSVVLRQPNTEAFF; CDR3 DNA: TGCAGCGTCGTCCTGAGACAGCCGAACACTGAAGCTTTCTTT; clone size: .; D gene: .; J gene: TRBJ1-1; V gene: TRBV29-1
CDR3 protein: CSGGLRETQYF; CDR3 DNA: TGCAGCGGGGGACTCCGGGAGACCCAGTACTTC; clone size: .; D gene: .; J gene: TRBJ2-5; V gene: TRBV29-1
CDR3 protein: CASSLEVNTEAFF; CDR3 DNA: TGTGCCAGCAGCTTGGAGGTGAACACTGAAGCTTTCTTT; clone size: .; D gene: .; J gene: TRBJ1-1; V gene: TRBV5-4
CDR3 protein: CATSDQGQGNTEAFF; CDR3 DNA: TGTGCCACCAGTGATCAGGGACAGGGGAACACTGAAGCTTTCTTT; clone size: .; D gene: TRBD1; J gene: TRBJ1-1; V gene: TRBV24-1
CDR3 protein: CASSLSGSRETQYF; CDR3 DNA: TGTGCCAGCAGCCTAAGCGGGAGTCGAGAGACCCAGTACTTC; clone size: .; D gene: TRBD2; J gene: TRBJ2-5; V gene: TRBV14
CDR3 protein: CASSFPRGGGETQYF; CDR3 DNA: TGTGCCAGCAGTTTCCCGAGAGGAGGAGGGGAGACCCAGTACTTC; clone size: once; D gene: .; J gene: TRBJ2-5; V gene: TRBV28
CDR3 protein: CSVLWAGNYEQFF; CDR3 DNA: TGCAGCGTTCTATGGGCAGGGAACTATGAGCAGTTCTTC; clone size: .; D gene: .; J gene: TRBJ2-1; V gene: TRBV29-1
CDR3 protein: CASIWDRSGNTIYF; CDR3 DNA: TGTGCCAGCATCTGGGACCGCTCTGGAAACACCATATATTTT; clone size: .; D gene: .; J gene: TRBJ1-3; V gene: TRBV2
CDR3 protein: CASSQDLRGGETQYF; CDR3 DNA: TGTGCCAGCAGCCAAGATCTCAGAGGCGGAGAGACCCAGTACTTC; clone size: .; D gene: .; J gene: TRBJ2-5; V gene: TRBV3-1/TRBV3-2
CDR3 protein: CASSYSRGKETQYF; CDR3 DNA: TGTGCCAGCAGTTATAGTCGGGGGAAAGAGACCCAGTACTTC; clone size: .; D gene: .; J gene: TRBJ2-5; V gene: TRBV6-5
CDR3 protein: CASSRDSPYNEQFF; CDR3 DNA: TGTGCCAGCAGCCGGGACAGTCCCTACAATGAGCAGTTCTTC; clone size: .; D gene: TRBD1; J gene: TRBJ2-1; V gene: TRBV4-2
CDR3 protein: CASSWTGTTGELFF; CDR3 DNA: TGTGCCAGCAGTTGGACAGGGACCACCGGGGAGCTGTTTTTT; clone size: .; D gene: TRBD1; J gene: TRBJ2-2; V gene: TRBV6-5
CDR3 protein: CASRPTRGEQFF; CDR3 DNA: TGTGCCAGCAGACCGACTAGAGGGGAGCAGTTCTTC; clone size: .; D gene: .; J gene: TRBJ2-1; V gene: TRBV6-5